This entry is about one T cell receptor (beta chain). The CDR3 runs 16 residues. The V and J ends lost 3 bases and 0 bases respectively, with 11 bases between them. Germline values: CDR1 SGHVS, CDR2 FQNEAQ. Primers included in the PCR were 60 Vbeta and 13 Jbeta primers. Here immunoSEQ multiplex PCR was the method, and the copy in TCRdb shows in-frame clones only, minus some. Of 100,000 or so clones listed, around 81% are singletons. This record comes from a study of cytomegalovirus exposure and HLA in healthy donors. The sample taken for sequencing was PBMCs. The chain uses TRBV7-8 and TRBJ2-2, with a tentative D call TRBD2 (6 bases). This receptor was identified in a man aged 18 to 35 in good health and CMV-seronegative. CDR3 bases: TGTGCCAGCAGCTTTGTCGGAGGGACGAACACCGGGGAGCTGTTTTTT. This sequence encodes CASSFVGGTNTGELFF.